Each of the 23 T cell receptor beta chains below was sequenced from the same sample in a study of long-term antiretroviral therapy in people with HIV. Survey level was the resolution at which the v3.0 immunoSEQ assay ran. Clones were read by immunoSEQ multiplex PCR, and TCRdb kept only the in-frame ones, dropping some. The sample carries about 18,000 clones, just over 75% recorded once. The sequences come from unsorted PBMCs, collected 0.5 years before starting antiretroviral therapy. Receptors were obtained from a woman aged 50 to 60 with HIV.

This clone has a handful of counts. The sample carries other DNA sequences with the same CDR3. This chain uses TRBV4-1 with TRBJ2-1; D remains ambiguous. Trimming cost V 1 base and J 9 bases, with 10 bases left between them. Looked up from germline, CDR1 is MGHRA and CDR2 is YSYEKL. The CDR3 extends over 13 amino acids. The CDR3: CASSQAWGLEQFF. The CDR3 DNA reads as TGCGCCAGCAGCCAAGCCTGGGGTCTTGAGCAGTTCTTC.

The chain uses TRBV5-1 and TRBJ2-7, with 7 positions matching TRBD2. The junction had 3 bases not matched to a gene; V was cut back by 2 bases and J by 4 bases. This CDR3 has 13 amino acids. In germline, CDR1 is SGHRS, CDR2 YFSETQ. CDR3 nucleotides: TGCGCCAGCAGCTTAGAGCGGGGTTACGAGCAGTACTTC. Its protein product is CASSLERGYEQYF.

This sequence joins TRBV28 and TRBJ1-2, with D possibly matching TRBD1 (5 bases). V was pared by 4 bases and J by 7 bases, with 22 bases between. Germline CDR1 MDHEN, CDR2 SYDVKM. The CDR3 consists of 16 residues. The DNA of the CDR3 is TGTGCCAGCAGTTCGATCTCCCCAGGCGGGGGAAGTGGCTACACCTTC. It translates to CASSSISPGGGSGYTF.

The sample holds one count of this clone. The chain uses TRBV12-5 and TRBJ2-3; D may match TRBD1 or TRBD2 (6 bases each). CDR3 size: 16 residues. Per germline, CDR1 LGHNT and CDR2 FRNRAP. Trimming removed 7 bases from V and 2 bases from J, with 19 bases in between. CDR3 loop: CASASRWGDITDTQYF. In nucleotides, the CDR3 is TGTGCTAGTGCCTCCCGTTGGGGGGACATCACAGATACGCAGTATTTT. Variable domain in full (rest from reference TRBV12-5 and TRBJ2-3): DARVTQTPRHKVTEMGQEVTMRCQPILGHNTVFWYRQTMMQGLELLAYFRNRAPLDDSGMPKDRFSAEMPDATLATLKIQPSEPRDSAVYFCASASRWGDITDTQYFGPGTRLTVL.

This chain uses TRBV11-3 with TRBJ2-5; tentative D call: TRBD1 (5 bases). V was cut by 3 bases and J by 5 bases, with 16 bases left in between. The CDR3 runs 15 residues. Germline-derived CDR1 and CDR2 are SGHNT and YENEEA. In DNA form, the CDR3 reads TGTGCCAGCAGCTTGGGGCAAGGCCAAACGGAGACCCAGTACTTC. Translating it yields CASSLGQGQTETQYF. Filled out from reference TRBV11-3 and TRBJ2-5, the complete variable domain reads EAGVVQSPRYKIIEKKQPVAFWCNPISGHNTLYWYLQNLGQGPELLIRYENEEAVDDSQLPKDRFSAERLKGVDSTLKIQPAELGDSAVYLCASSLGQGQTETQYFGPGTRLLVL.

The rearrangement links TRBV2 to TRBJ2-5, with D possibly being TRBD2 (6 bases). The germline CDR1 and CDR2 sequences are SNHLY and FYNNEI. Trimming removed 7 bases from V and 2 bases from J, with 17 bases in between. This CDR3 comprises 15 residues. The CDR3 bases are TGTGCCAGCAACTATCACCGGGACTCTCAAGAGACCCAGTACTTC. Its translation is CASNYHRDSQETQYF.

This clone was recorded a few times. V is TRBV10-2 and J is TRBJ1-6; D not resolved. Trimming cost V 3 bases and J 7 bases, with 4 bases left between them. Germline V gene lookup returns CDR1 WSHSY and CDR2 SAAADI. This CDR3 is built from 12 residues. The CDR3: CASSDPNSPLHF. The CDR3 coding sequence is TGCGCCAGCAGTGACCCAAATTCACCCCTCCACTTT.

This clone occurred once. The V gene is TRBV19, the J gene TRBJ1-1; D gene ambiguous. This CDR3 has 13 residues. Germline V lookup: CDR1 LNHDA, CDR2 SQIVND (reference sequence). Trimming removed 10 bases at V and 3 bases at J, with 15 bases between. The CDR3 bases are TGTGCCACCCAATTACCGGGGTACACTGAAGCTTTCTTT. Translated, it gives CATQLPGYTEAFF.

The chain is built from TRBV5-5 and TRBJ2-7; D remains unclear. This CDR3 comprises 12 residues. Germline assignment: CDR1 SGHKS and CDR2 YYEKEE (reference sequence). The V end lost 3 bases, the J end lost 12 bases, and 16 bases lay between the germline ends. CDR3 protein: CASSSDTKRGYF. The CDR3 DNA reads TGTGCCAGCAGCTCCGACACGAAGCGCGGGTACTTC.

The CDR3 DNA follows: TGCGCCAGCAGTGAGTACTTTGGGTCCTACAATGAGCAGTTCTTC. Translation gives CASSEYFGSYNEQFF. This sequence joins TRBV10-2 and TRBJ2-1; no firm D call. There are 15 residues in the CDR3. Trimming took 1 base from V and 1 from J, leaving 8 bases between them. Germline lookup yields CDR1 WSHSY and CDR2 SAAADI.

This clone was seen only a few times. V and J are TRBV5-4 and TRBJ1-4, with unresolved D. The CDR3 is 14 amino acids. Trimming removed 3 bases at V and 4 bases at J, with 10 bases between. Germline V gene sequence: CDR1 SGHNT, CDR2 YYREEE (reference sequence). For the CDR3, the DNA is TGTGCCAGCAGCTCTGGCGGAAGTAATGAAAAACTGTTTTTT. Its protein product is CASSSGGSNEKLFF.

The chain has TRBV5-1 and TRBJ1-1; D is undetermined. This CDR3 is 15 amino acids long. Germline CDR1 SGHRS, CDR2 YFSETQ. V lost 7 bases, J lost 1 base, and 17 bases lay in between. The CDR3 sequence is CASRGSETENTEAFF. The CDR3 DNA sequence: TGCGCCAGCCGAGGATCCGAAACCGAGAACACTGAAGCTTTCTTT.

V gene TRBV19 combines with J gene TRBJ2-2; a possible D gene is TRBD2 (5 bases). Germline V gene data show CDR1 as LNHDA and CDR2 as SQIVND (reference sequence). This CDR3 has 15 residues. Trimming left V 9 bases short and J 2 bases short, with 16 bases between. The CDR3 sequence is CASWAGSANTGELFF. CDR3 nucleotides: TGTGCCAGCTGGGCGGGTAGCGCCAACACCGGGGAGCTGTTTTTT.

CDR3 residues: CASSLYATVNTGELFF. In DNA form, the CDR3 reads TGTGCCAGCAGCTTGTACGCGACGGTTAACACCGGGGAGCTGTTTTTT. The rearrangement links TRBV5-8 to TRBJ2-2; D unresolved. Per germline, CDR1 SGHTS and CDR2 YDEGEE. The CDR3 runs 16 residues. The V end lost 1 base, the J end lost 2 bases, and 12 bases lay between the germline ends.

The genes are TRBV30 and TRBJ1-1; D ambiguous. The CDR3 contains 10 residues. V lost 4 bases, J lost 3 bases, and 3 bases lay in between. Germline V CDR1 and CDR2: GTSNPN, SVGIG (reference sequence). The CDR3 is CAWTYTEAFF. CDR3 nucleotides: TGTGCCTGGACTTACACTGAAGCTTTCTTT.

This chain uses TRBV7-9 with TRBJ2-2; no clear D gene. V was shortened by 3 bases and J by 3 bases, with 11 bases between the two germline ends. The CDR3 loop spans 15 amino acids. Germline loops: CDR1 SEHNR, CDR2 FQNEAQ (reference sequence). CDR3 sequence reads: CASSFFDGYTGELFF. CDR3 nucleotide sequence: TGTGCCAGCAGCTTTTTTGACGGATACACCGGGGAGCTGTTTTTT.

The J gene is TRBJ1-6, the V gene TRBV19, with D possibly being TRBD1 (6 bases). This CDR3 comprises 17 residues. The ends were cut back, 3 bases at V and 10 bases at J, with 22 bases in the middle. CDR1 and CDR2 (germline): LNHDA, SQIVND (reference sequence). The CDR3 reads CASSIEGGGQSPSPLHF. CDR3 coding DNA: TGTGCCAGTAGTATCGAGGGAGGGGGACAATCCCCATCACCCCTCCACTTT.

The rearrangement uses TRBV14 and TRBJ2-2; D is possibly TRBD1 (5 bases). CDR1 and CDR2 (germline): SGHDN, FVKESK. With 2 bases removed from V and 3 bases from J, the gap between germline ends came to 10 bases. This CDR3 region has 15 residues. CDR3 nucleotide sequence: TGTGCCAGCAGCCAATGGCTCAGGGACACCGGGGAGCTGTTTTTT. Its protein product is CASSQWLRDTGELFF.

In this sample, this clone turned up a few times. This chain joins TRBV4-2 and TRBJ2-5, with 7 nucleotides matching TRBD1. The CDR3 is 15 residues long. The V and J ends lost 6 bases and 2 bases, in that order; junction bases with no gene match: 9. Looked up from germline, CDR1 is LGHNA and CDR2 is YNFKEQ. CDR3 region: CASSPSQGEQETQYF. DNA for the CDR3: TGTGCCAGCAGTCCAAGCCAGGGGGAACAAGAGACCCAGTACTTC.

This sequence joins TRBV6-5 and TRBJ1-3; a possible D gene is TRBD1 (6 bases). The germline V and J ends were trimmed by 0 bases and 5 bases, with 14 bases remaining between them. CDR1 and CDR2 (germline): MNHEY, SVGAGI. The CDR3 spans 16 residues. The CDR3 reads CASSYSIRGGRNTIYF. The CDR3 DNA follows: TGTGCCAGCAGTTACTCGATACGAGGGGGGAGAAACACCATATATTTT.

The chain joins TRBV19 to TRBJ1-5; D not resolved. This CDR3 has 14 residues. Germline loops: CDR1 LNHDA, CDR2 SQIVND (reference sequence). Trimming removed 3 bases from V and 2 bases from J, with 8 bases in between. CDR3 sequence reads: CASSIRSGNQPQHF. DNA of the CDR3: TGTGCCAGTAGTATCCGCAGCGGCAATCAGCCCCAGCATTTT.

This clone was seen a few times. The J gene is TRBJ2-2, the V gene TRBV7-8, with D uncertain. This CDR3 region has 16 residues. V shed 8 bases and J shed 3 bases, with 19 bases lying between them. From germline, CDR1 is SGHVS and CDR2 FQNEAQ. The CDR3 here is CASARTANTDTGELFF. In DNA form, the CDR3 reads TGTGCCAGCGCTCGGACGGCCAATACTGACACCGGGGAGCTGTTTTTT.

The chain employs TRBV19 and TRBJ1-6, with a weak D call TRBD1 (5 bases). CDR1 is LNHDA and CDR2 is SQIVND in the germline V gene (reference sequence). There are 15 residues in the CDR3. The germline V and J ends were trimmed by 5 bases and 5 bases, with 13 bases remaining between them. CDR3 region: CASSQQVPDNSPLHF. CDR3 in DNA: TGTGCCAGTAGTCAACAGGTGCCGGATAATTCACCCCTCCACTTT.